A single sample gave rise to the 18 T cell receptor beta chains below, sequenced in a study of T cell clones after liver transplantation. Assay used: immunoSEQ multiplex PCR; TCRdb lists only in-frame clones, some missing. Of some 59,000 clones in the sample, roughly 70% are singletons; the top ten hold around 9.6%. The source material was CD4+ T cells from blood, sampled at the 22-month timepoint. The origin of the receptors is a human patient who received a liver transplant. The graft donor may account for some of the T cells.

This clone was observed a single time. The rearrangement links TRBV19 to TRBJ2-5; 12 bases fit TRBD2. J lost 5 bases, V lost 5 bases, and 6 bases had no gene match. From germline, CDR1 is LNHDA and CDR2 SQIVND (reference sequence). This CDR3 is built from 15 residues. The chain's CDR3 is CASSPSGGAAETQYF. The CDR3 bases are TGTGCCAGTAGTCCTAGCGGGGGGGCCGCCGAGACCCAGTACTTC.

In this sample, this clone turned up once. The rearrangement joins TRBV6-5 to TRBJ1-5, with D unclear. With 7 bases removed from V and 6 bases from J, the gap between germline ends came to 19 bases. Germline-derived CDR1 and CDR2 are MNHEY and SVGAGI. The CDR3 has 15 amino acids. In nucleotides, the CDR3 is TGTGCCAGCAATAGAGGACCCGGGCGGGCTCAGCCCCAGCATTTT. Translation: CASNRGPGRAQPQHF.

This chain links TRBV5-6 with TRBJ1-6; D is perhaps TRBD1 (6 bases). The germline V and J ends were trimmed by 0 bases and 10 bases, with 11 bases remaining between them. Germline CDR1 and CDR2: SGHDT and YYEEEE. The CDR3 is 14 amino acids. The CDR3 DNA reads TGTGCCAGCAGCTTGGCAGGGGCGGGATCACCCCTCCACTTT. This encodes CASSLAGAGSPLHF.

The V call is TRBV28, the J call TRBJ1-5; 8 nucleotides line up with TRBD1. Germline-derived CDR1 and CDR2 are MDHEN and SYDVKM. Losses at the gene ends were 8 bases for V and 4 bases for J; bases not matched to a gene: 7. This CDR3 is built from 14 residues. In DNA form, the CDR3 reads TGTGCCAGCCGGACAGGGAACGAAAATCAGCCCCAGCATTTT. Protein: CASRTGNENQPQHF.

This clone appeared many times. V usage is TRBV11-1 and J usage is TRBJ2-7; tentatively, D is TRBD1 (6 bases). Trimming removed 3 bases at V and 8 bases at J, with 14 bases between. This CDR3 is built from 13 residues. Germline V gene data show CDR1 as SGHAT and CDR2 as FQDESV (reference sequence). The CDR3 sequence: CASSLDRFRKQYF. CDR3 sequence (DNA): TGTGCCAGCAGCTTGGACAGATTCAGAAAGCAGTACTTC.

V usage is TRBV4-1 and J usage is TRBJ2-3; 9 bases fit TRBD1. Germline values: CDR1 MGHRA, CDR2 YSYEKL. The CDR3 spans 14 residues. V trimming: 6 bases; J trimming: 1 base; junction bases outside the gene matches: 2. CDR3 DNA sequence: TGCGCCAGCAGACAGGGGGCACGCACAGATACGCAGTATTTT. It codes for CASRQGARTDTQYF.

J is TRBJ1-2 and V is TRBV29-1; D is unresolved. Trimming removed 6 bases from V and 8 bases from J, with 19 bases in between. Germline values: CDR1 SQVTM, CDR2 ANQGSEA. This CDR3 has 13 residues. The CDR3 sequence is CSVPRNSRVGYTF. The CDR3 DNA is TGCAGCGTCCCCCGGAACAGTCGAGTGGGCTACACCTTC.

The J gene is TRBJ1-1, the V gene TRBV18; tentatively, D is TRBD1 (6 bases). CDR1 is KGHSH and CDR2 is LQKENI in the germline V gene. Trimming cost V 1 base and J 6 bases, with 15 bases left between them. The CDR3 has 15 amino acids. CDR3 in amino acids: CASSPQGGGGPEAFF. The CDR3 DNA reads as TGTGCCAGCTCACCACAGGGGGGCGGAGGACCTGAAGCTTTCTTT.

This clone was seen a handful of times. J is TRBJ1-6 and V is TRBV5-6; D call uncertain. V lost 2 bases, J lost 9 bases, and 6 bases lay in between. The CDR3 totals 12 residues. Germline CDR1 reads SGHDT; CDR2 reads YYEEEE. The CDR3 coding sequence is TGTGCCAGCAGCTTTACGGGTTCACCCCTCCACTTT. Its translation is CASSFTGSPLHF.

This chain connects TRBV19 to TRBJ2-6; no clear D. This CDR3 region has 15 residues. Trimming shortened V by 6 bases and J by 0 bases, and 9 bases separated the two germline ends. Germline V gene data show CDR1 as LNHDA and CDR2 as SQIVND (reference sequence). The CDR3 sequence is CASRRTASGANVLTF. CDR3 nucleotide sequence: TGTGCCAGTAGGCGAACAGCCTCTGGGGCCAACGTCCTGACTTTC.

This sequence joins TRBV19 and TRBJ1-6, with 10 nucleotides matching TRBD1. CDR1 is LNHDA and CDR2 is SQIVND in the germline V gene (reference sequence). The CDR3 has 17 amino acids. V gave up 4 bases and J gave up 5 bases; unmatched junction bases: 8. CDR3 DNA: TGTGCCAGTAGTACTTACCGGACAGGGGGAAATAATTCACCCCTCCACTTT. Translating gives CASSTYRTGGNNSPLHF. Based on the CDR3 plus reference TRBV19 and TRBJ1-6, the full variable domain is DGGITQSPKYLFRKEGQNVTLSCEQNLNHDAMYWYRQDPGQGLRLIYYSQIVNDFQKGDIAEGYSVSREKKESFPLTVTSAQKNPTAFYLCASSTYRTGGNNSPLHFGNGTRLTVT.

This clone showed up just a few times. The chain joins TRBV5-4 to TRBJ2-2; D remains unclear. From germline, CDR1 is SGHNT and CDR2 YYREEE (reference sequence). The CDR3 consists of 16 residues. V was trimmed by 4 bases and J by 5 bases, leaving 18 bases between them. The CDR3 reads CASSPGSPSWTGELFF. In nucleotides, the CDR3 is TGTGCCAGCAGCCCCGGGTCTCCAAGTTGGACCGGGGAGCTGTTTTTT.

V usage is TRBV9 and J usage is TRBJ2-2; 11 bases fit TRBD2. V dropped 3 bases and J dropped 6; count of bases not matched to a gene: 13. The V gene's germline CDR1 is SGDLS and CDR2 YYNGEE. The CDR3 is 18 residues long. The CDR3: CASSAPSGGLPEAGELFF. CDR3 sequence (DNA): TGTGCCAGCAGCGCACCTAGCGGGGGGCTTCCGGAAGCCGGGGAGCTGTTTTTT.

The rearrangement links TRBV7-2 to TRBJ1-5, with 7 bases lining up with TRBD1. There are 15 residues in the CDR3. CDR1 is SGHTA, CDR2 FQGNSA, per germline. J gave up 1 base and V 5 bases, and 5 bases lay outside the gene matches. The CDR3 protein is CASSRQGGSNQPQHF. DNA of the CDR3: TGTGCCAGCAGCAGACAGGGAGGGAGCAATCAGCCCCAGCATTTT. The full variable domain, with the rest looked up from reference TRBV7-2 and TRBJ1-5, is GAGVSQSPSNKVTEKGKDVELRCDPISGHTALYWYRQSLGQGLEFLIYFQGNSAPDKSGLPSDRFSAERTGGSVSTLTIQRTQQEDSAVYLCASSRQGGSNQPQHFGDGTRLSIL.

The chain has TRBV20-1 and TRBJ1-5; possibly TRBD1 for D (5 bases). V shed 2 bases and J shed 10 bases, with 9 bases lying between them. The germline CDR1 and CDR2 sequences are DFQATT and SNEGSKA (reference sequence). CDR3 length equals 11 residues. The CDR3 coding sequence is TGCAGTGCTAGAACGGGGGGACCCCAGCATTTT. This translates into CSARTGGPQHF.

The V call is TRBV6-1, the J call TRBJ2-7, with 10 positions matching TRBD2. Germline V gene sequence: CDR1 MNHNS, CDR2 SASEGT. The V segment lost 7 bases and the J segment 12 bases; nucleotides outside the gene matches: 9. The CDR3 has 12 amino acids. The CDR3 bases are TGTGCCAGCAATAGCGGACTAGCGGTTGCGTACTTC. It translates to CASNSGLAVAYF.

The chain joins TRBV7-2 to TRBJ1-5, with 7 bases that match TRBD1. In germline, CDR1 is SGHTA, CDR2 FQGNSA. The CDR3 extends over 18 amino acids. J lost 0 bases, V lost 8 bases, and 16 bases had no gene match. The CDR3: CASASGPGGIYSNQPQHF. The DNA of the CDR3 is TGTGCCAGCGCCTCGGGACCAGGGGGAATTTATAGCAATCAGCCCCAGCATTTT.

This clone was found once. The chain carries TRBV27 and TRBJ2-3; no firm D call. Germline-derived CDR1 and CDR2 are MNHEY and SMNVEV (reference sequence). Trimming cost V 3 bases and J 4 bases, with 14 bases left between them. CDR3 size: 15 residues. CDR3 sequence: CASSFVVGGADTQYF. DNA of the CDR3: TGTGCCAGCAGTTTCGTTGTGGGTGGTGCAGATACGCAGTATTTT.